Shown below are 21 T cell receptor beta chains from a single sample sequenced in a study of blood T cell repertoires in COVID-19. The table came from immunoSEQ multiplex PCR; TCRdb's copy has only in-frame clones and leaves some out. Of roughly 55,000 clones listed, over 70% were seen once; the top ten hold more than 2.5%. The source material was peripheral blood. These receptor sequences come from a man aged 55-75 years with acute or convalescent COVID-19.

The rearrangement links TRBV5-4 to TRBJ2-6; TRBD1 matches at 7 bases. This CDR3 spans 17 amino acids. V lost 4 bases to trimming and J lost 1 base; unmatched junction nucleotides: 8. Germline CDR1 SGHNT, CDR2 YYREEE (reference sequence). CDR3: CASSGPGGWSGANVLTF. CDR3 sequence (DNA): TGTGCCAGCAGCGGTCCAGGGGGATGGTCTGGGGCCAACGTCCTGACTTTC.

The J gene is TRBJ1-1, the V gene TRBV6-6; 8 positions agree with TRBD1. The V segment lost 5 bases and the J segment 8 bases; nucleotides outside the gene matches: 1. CDR1 and CDR2 (germline): MNHNY, SVGAGI (reference sequence). The CDR3 totals 11 residues. The CDR3: CASSQGAEAFF. CDR3 bases: TGTGCCAGCAGTCAGGGGGCGGAAGCTTTCTTT.

This clone was seen a few times. The V call is TRBV18, the J call TRBJ1-4; tentative D call: TRBD1 (6 bases). The CDR3 covers 15 residues. Germline CDR1 reads KGHSH; CDR2 reads LQKENI. V was clipped by 1 base and J by 0 bases, with 6 bases between them. CDR3 protein: CASSPRQATNEKLFF. The CDR3 DNA follows: TGTGCCAGCTCACCACGACAGGCAACTAATGAAAAACTGTTTTTT.

This CDR3 is CASASRPFKQGAQPQHF. The CDR3 DNA reads as TGCGCCAGCGCATCGCGTCCGTTCAAACAGGGGGCTCAGCCCCAGCATTTT. The rearrangement links TRBV23-1 to TRBJ1-5; 9 positions match TRBD1. TRBV23-1 is classed as an ORF, of uncertain function. CDR3 size: 17 residues. J lost 6 bases, V lost 8 bases, and 17 bases had no gene match.

V usage is TRBV7-7 and J usage is TRBJ2-5; D is uncertain. The V end lost 1 base, the J end lost 1 base, and 4 bases lay between the germline ends. Germline loops: CDR1 SSHAT, CDR2 FNYEAQ (reference sequence). This CDR3 has 13 amino acids. CDR3 amino acids: CASSLDFQETQYF. CDR3 in DNA: TGTGCCAGCAGCTTAGACTTCCAAGAGACCCAGTACTTC.

This clone occurred a few times. This rearrangement joins TRBV5-8 to TRBJ1-5; perhaps TRBD1 as D (5 bases). The CDR3 runs to 13 residues. V was trimmed by 5 bases and J by 4 bases, leaving 10 bases between them. The germline CDR1 and CDR2 sequences are SGHTS and YDEGEE. The CDR3 DNA sequence: TGTGCCAGCAGAAAAGCAGGGAATCAGCCCCAGCATTTT. Amino acids: CASRKAGNQPQHF. Looking up the rest from reference TRBV5-8 and TRBJ1-5 gives the full variable domain: EAGVTQSPTHLIKTRGQQATLRCSPISGHTSVYWYQQALGLGLQFLLWYDEGEERNRGNFPPRFSGRQFPNYSSELNVNALELEDSALYLCASRKAGNQPQHFGDGTRLSIL.

The CDR3 sequence is CATSTANQPQHF. CDR3 DNA: TGTGCCACCAGTACAGCCAATCAGCCCCAGCATTTT. The V call is TRBV15, the J call TRBJ1-5; unclear D gene. Germline V gives CDR1 LNHNV, CDR2 YYDKDF (reference sequence). This CDR3 is built from 12 residues. Trimming shortened V by 6 bases and J by 3 bases, and 6 bases separated the two germline ends.

The chain links TRBV7-2 to TRBJ2-3; 10 bases line up with TRBD2. The germline V gene has CDR1 SGHTA and CDR2 FQGNSA. CDR3 size: 13 residues. J gave up 6 bases and V 3 bases, and 0 bases lay outside the gene matches. CDR3 nucleotide sequence: TGTGCCAGCAGCTTTAGCGGGGGGGATACGCAGTATTTT. Residues: CASSFSGGDTQYF. Combining the CDR3 with reference TRBV7-2 and TRBJ2-3 gives the whole variable domain GAGVSQSPSNKVTEKGKDVELRCDPISGHTALYWYRQSLGQGLEFLIYFQGNSAPDKSGLPSDRFSAERTGGSVSTLTIQRTQQEDSAVYLCASSFSGGDTQYFGPGTRLTVL.

The J gene is TRBJ1-2, the V gene TRBV5-6, with a weak D call TRBD1 (6 bases). This CDR3 has 13 amino acids. The V and J ends lost 4 bases and 4 bases respectively, with 11 bases between them. Germline V gene data show CDR1 as SGHDT and CDR2 as YYEEEE. The CDR3 nucleotides read TGTGCCAGCAGCCCGGGGGGCTTCTATGGCTACACCTTC. This gives the protein CASSPGGFYGYTF.

The rearrangement uses TRBV4-1 and TRBJ1-2, with 9 bases identical to TRBD1. V shed 5 bases and J 7 bases; nucleotides not matched to a gene: 11. Germline V CDR1 and CDR2: MGHRA, YSYEKL. The CDR3 is 15 amino acids. DNA for the CDR3: TGCGCCAGCAGCTCAATTGTCGGGACAGGGCTTGGCTACACCTTC. Residues: CASSSIVGTGLGYTF.

A note on this clone: This same CDR3 is encoded by further DNA sequences in the sample. The rearrangement links TRBV5-4 to TRBJ2-3, with D possibly TRBD1 on 6 matching bases. There are 13 residues in the CDR3. In germline, CDR1 is SGHNT, CDR2 YYREEE (reference sequence). V was trimmed by 5 bases and J by 6 bases, leaving 13 bases between them. CDR3 sequence: CASSLAGADTQYF. In nucleotides, the CDR3 is TGTGCCAGCAGTCTCGCAGGGGCCGATACGCAGTATTTT. Together with reference TRBV5-4 and TRBJ2-3, the CDR3 gives the full variable domain: ETGVTQSPTHLIKTRGQQVTLRCSSQSGHNTVSWYQQALGQGPQFIFQYYREEENGRGNFPPRFSGLQFPNYSSELNVNALELDDSALYLCASSLAGADTQYFGPGTRLTVL.

Only a few counts were recorded for this clone. The CDR3 DNA sequence: TGTGCCAGCAGTGTGGGGGCAGGACAGGCTAATGAAAAACTGTTTTTT. This codes for CASSVGAGQANEKLFF. The chain has TRBV2 and TRBJ1-4, with TRBD1 matching over 7 bases. There are 16 residues in the CDR3. Germline V lookup: CDR1 SNHLY, CDR2 FYNNEI. V dropped 4 bases and J dropped 3; count of bases not matched to a gene: 8.

The chain has TRBV28 and TRBJ2-3; no reliable D call. Germline V gives CDR1 MDHEN, CDR2 SYDVKM. Trimming shortened V by 4 bases and J by 4 bases, and 6 bases separated the two germline ends. The CDR3 sequence is 12 residues long. The CDR3 DNA is TGTGCCAGCAGTTCTCCCCCAGATACGCAGTATTTT. Residues: CASSSPPDTQYF.

The J gene is TRBJ2-5, the V gene TRBV29-1; 7 bases are a match to TRBD2. CDR1 SQVTM and CDR2 ANQGSEA come from the germline V gene. The V and J ends lost 2 bases and 5 bases, in that order; junction bases with no gene match: 2. The CDR3 has 12 amino acids. The CDR3 region has the DNA TGCAGCGTTGAAAGCGGGACGGAGACCCAGTACTTC. Its protein product is CSVESGTETQYF.

The V gene is TRBV5-1, the J gene TRBJ1-1, with a possible D match to TRBD1 (6 bases). This CDR3 has 16 amino acids. Germline values: CDR1 SGHRS, CDR2 YFSETQ. Between the trimmed V and J ends, which lost 2 bases and 1 base, there was a span of 15 bases. CDR3 DNA sequence: TGCGCCAGCAGCTTCGGGGGGGCTTCGACGAACACTGAAGCTTTCTTT. Protein sequence: CASSFGGASTNTEAFF.

The V and J genes are TRBV12-3 or TRBV12-4 and TRBJ1-4, with D unresolved. With 5 bases removed from V and 10 bases from J, the gap between germline ends came to 14 bases. The CDR3 sequence is 13 residues long. CDR3 sequence reads: CASSSYGVGKLFF. The CDR3 DNA sequence: TGTGCCAGCAGTAGCTACGGTGTTGGAAAACTGTTTTTT.

The chain has TRBV12-5 and TRBJ2-7; 7 bases are shared with TRBD1. This CDR3 contains 15 residues. V shed 4 bases, J shed 7 bases, and the junction held 13 bases outside the gene matches. Germline assignment: CDR1 LGHNT and CDR2 FRNRAP. The chain's CDR3 is CASGYRDRPYEEQYF. In DNA form, the CDR3 reads TGTGCTAGTGGTTACCGGGACAGACCCTACGAAGAGCAGTACTTC.

This clone was recorded only once. This sequence joins TRBV7-3 and TRBJ2-2; 13 positions match TRBD2. The trim removed 9 bases at V and 0 bases at J, leaving 10 bases unmatched. The CDR3 has 18 amino acids. Germline CDR1 SGHTA, CDR2 FQGTGA. CDR3 nucleotides: TGTGCCAGTTCACGGTGGACTAGCGGGGGCCCGAACACCGGGGAGCTGTTTTTT. Encoded protein: CASSRWTSGGPNTGELFF.

This clone has a handful of counts. The chain employs TRBV7-9 and TRBJ2-1; 7 bases map to TRBD1. The CDR3 is 16 residues long. CDR1 and CDR2 from the germline V gene are SEHNR and FQNEAQ (reference sequence). V gave up 1 base and J gave up 4 bases; unmatched junction bases: 7. This CDR3 is CASSLGVWGQYNEQFF. The CDR3 DNA follows: TGTGCCAGCAGCTTAGGCGTGTGGGGACAGTACAATGAGCAGTTCTTC.

The chain combines TRBV2 with TRBJ1-1; D might be TRBD1 (5 bases). Germline CDR1 reads SNHLY; CDR2 reads FYNNEI. The CDR3 spans 13 residues. V lost 6 bases, J lost 1 base, and 9 bases lay in between. DNA for the CDR3: TGTGCCAGCAGAGCAAGGGGGAACACTGAAGCTTTCTTT. Translation: CASRARGNTEAFF. Full variable domain (outside the CDR3, taken from reference TRBV2 and TRBJ1-1): EPEVTQTPSHQVTQMGQEVILRCVPISNHLYFYWYRQILGQKVEFLVSFYNNEISEKSEIFDDQFSVERPDGSNFTLKIRSTKLEDSAMYFCASRARGNTEAFFGQGTRLTVV.

CDR3 coding DNA: TGTGCCAGCAGTTTACTCGGACAGGGTAATCAGCCCCAGCATTTT. This codes for CASSLLGQGNQPQHF. The V gene is TRBV28, the J gene TRBJ1-5; 8 bases map to TRBD1. CDR1 and CDR2 from the germline V gene are MDHEN and SYDVKM. The CDR3 totals 15 residues. The V segment lost 2 bases and the J segment 4 bases; nucleotides outside the gene matches: 4.